Presented here are 17 T cell receptor beta chains from one specimen sequenced in a study of blood T cell repertoires in COVID-19. Method: immunoSEQ multiplex PCR; TCRdb's copy keeps in-frame clones and lacks some. Of a few hundred thousand clones in the sample, 70% to 90% were seen once. Material for sequencing was peripheral blood. Receptors originate from a man aged 18-30 years with active or convalescent COVID-19.

The chain couples TRBV30 to TRBJ2-3; D perhaps matches TRBD2 (5 bases). This CDR3 has 15 amino acids. In germline, CDR1 is GTSNPN, CDR2 SVGIG (reference sequence). Trimming stripped 1 base from V and 2 bases from J, with 13 bases between. CDR3: CAWSGLAIHTDTQYF. The CDR3 bases are TGTGCCTGGAGTGGGCTAGCTATCCACACAGATACGCAGTATTTT. The variable domain in full, completed from reference TRBV30 and TRBJ2-3, reads SQTIHQWPATLVQPVGSPLSLECTVEGTSNPNLYWYRQAAGRGLQLLFYSVGIGQISSEVPQNLSASRPQDRQFILSSKKLLLSDSGFYLCAWSGLAIHTDTQYFGPGTRLTVL.

J is TRBJ2-7 and V is TRBV30, with 11 positions matching TRBD1. CDR1 is GTSNPN and CDR2 is SVGIG in the germline V gene (reference sequence). Germline trimming cut 5 bases from V and 7 bases from J; bases unmatched to any gene: 7. The CDR3 is 13 amino acids. The CDR3: CAWAGTGGLEQYF. In DNA form, the CDR3 reads TGTGCCTGGGCCGGGACAGGGGGGCTTGAGCAGTACTTC.

The chain links TRBV3-1 (or the pseudogene TRBV3-2) to TRBJ2-7; D is uncertain. Per the germline V gene, CDR1 is LGHDT and CDR2 is YNNKEL (reference sequence). V dropped 2 bases and J dropped 6 bases, with 5 bases sitting between them. The CDR3 has 11 residues. The CDR3 sequence: CASSQSIEQYF. CDR3 DNA sequence: TGTGCCAGCAGCCAATCCATCGAGCAGTACTTC.

The V call is TRBV5-4, the J call TRBJ2-3; maybe TRBD1 (6 bases). Germline CDR1 and CDR2: SGHNT and YYREEE (reference sequence). V was shortened by 7 bases and J by 2 bases, with 20 bases between the two germline ends. There are 16 residues in the CDR3. This CDR3 is CASQLYPGTPTDTQYF. The DNA for the CDR3 is TGTGCCAGCCAGCTTTACCCCGGGACACCCACAGATACGCAGTATTTT.

This clone was detected a few times. V usage is TRBV5-4 and J usage is TRBJ2-7; TRBD2 might be the D (6 bases). The CDR3 consists of 12 residues. Looked up from germline, CDR1 is SGHNT and CDR2 is YYREEE (reference sequence). With 4 bases removed from V and 11 bases from J, the gap between germline ends came to 16 bases. CDR3 region: CASSHEGREKYF. The CDR3 nucleotides are TGTGCCAGCAGCCACGAGGGGCGGGAAAAGTACTTC.

J is TRBJ2-2 and V is TRBV7-2; 14 nucleotides match TRBD2. The germline V gene has CDR1 SGHTA and CDR2 FQGNSA. J gave up 4 bases and V 3 bases, and 4 bases lay outside the gene matches. The CDR3 is made up of 17 amino acids. CDR3 residues: CASSFSGTSGSTGELFF. DNA for the CDR3: TGTGCCAGCAGCTTCTCCGGGACTAGCGGGAGCACCGGGGAGCTGTTTTTT.

The chain employs TRBV3-1 (or the pseudogene TRBV3-2) and TRBJ1-4; 7 positions agree with TRBD1. V gave up 4 bases and J gave up 8 bases; unmatched junction bases: 7. The CDR3 is made up of 14 amino acids. CDR1 is LGHDT, CDR2 YNNKEL, per germline (reference sequence). The CDR3 loop is CASSLGQVGEKLFF. The DNA for the CDR3 is TGTGCCAGCAGCCTCGGACAGGTCGGAGAAAAACTGTTTTTT.

The V call is TRBV9, the J call TRBJ2-2; the match to TRBD2 covers 14 bases. V trimming: 4 bases; J trimming: 11 bases; junction bases outside the gene matches: 13. This CDR3 spans 17 amino acids. Germline assignment: CDR1 SGDLS and CDR2 YYNGEE. CDR3 DNA: TGTGCCAGCAGCTCCGGGACTAGCGGGGGAACCCCGGTCGAGCTGTTTTTT. It encodes CASSSGTSGGTPVELFF.

This chain links TRBV7-9 with TRBJ2-2; 10 bases are a match to TRBD2. Per the germline V gene, CDR1 is SEHNR and CDR2 is FQNEAQ (reference sequence). V gave up 2 bases and J gave up 6 bases; unmatched junction bases: 0. The CDR3 runs to 14 residues. Written as DNA, the CDR3 is TGTGCCAGCAGCTTACTAGCGGGGGCCGGGGAGCTGTTTTTT. Its protein product is CASSLLAGAGELFF.

The chain combines TRBV4-2 with TRBJ1-1, with D hard to call. The V end was cut by 0 bases, the J end by 0 bases, with 11 bases between. The CDR3 consists of 16 residues. Germline CDR1 is LGHNA and CDR2 is YNFKEQ. This CDR3 reads CASSQDNGGVNTEAFF. The DNA for the CDR3 is TGTGCCAGCAGCCAAGATAATGGCGGTGTGAACACTGAAGCTTTCTTT.

J is TRBJ1-2 and V is TRBV20-1; 7 positions agree with TRBD1. V lost 3 bases to trimming and J lost 10 bases; unmatched junction nucleotides: 14. From germline, CDR1 is DFQATT and CDR2 SNEGSKA (reference sequence). This CDR3 region has 14 residues. CDR3 DNA: TGCAGTGCTAGTTCGACAGGGTCGGAGGTTGACTACACCTTC. It codes for CSASSTGSEVDYTF.

This chain connects TRBV6-2 or TRBV6-3 to TRBJ2-7, with D possibly being TRBD1 or TRBD2 (5 bases each). Trimming removed 6 bases at V and 6 bases at J, with 9 bases between. The CDR3 is made up of 11 amino acids. CDR1 and CDR2 from the germline V gene are MNHEY and SVGEGT. CDR3 in DNA: TGTGCCAGCAGCAGGGCGGGCGAGCAGTACTTC. Its protein is CASSRAGEQYF.

V usage is TRBV7-9 and J usage is TRBJ2-6, with a tentative D call TRBD2 (5 bases). Germline V CDR1 and CDR2: SEHNR, FQNEAQ (reference sequence). CDR3 length equals 18 residues. The V and J ends lost 8 bases and 2 bases respectively, with 22 bases between them. The CDR3 DNA sequence: TGTGCCAGCGGACTCCGTCCCTCTCCTCTACCTGGGGCCAACGTCCTGACTTTC. Its translation: CASGLRPSPLPGANVLTF. The variable domain in full, completed from reference TRBV7-9 and TRBJ2-6, reads DTGVSQNPRHKITKRGQNVTFRCDPISEHNRLYWYRQTLGQGPEFLTYFQNEAQLEKSRLLSDRFSAERPKGSFSTLEIQRTEQGDSAMYLCASGLRPSPLPGANVLTFGAGSRLTVL.

The J gene is TRBJ1-5, the V gene TRBV12-5; 7 nucleotides align to TRBD1. The V gene end was trimmed by 4 bases and the J gene end by 0 bases; junction bases not matched to a gene: 9. From germline, CDR1 is LGHNT and CDR2 FRNRAP. This CDR3 has 17 amino acids. Written as DNA, the CDR3 is TGTGCTAGTGGTTCAAACCCAGGGACAGATAGCAATCAGCCCCAGCATTTT. Translating gives CASGSNPGTDSNQPQHF. The variable domain in full, completed from reference TRBV12-5 and TRBJ1-5, reads DARVTQTPRHKVTEMGQEVTMRCQPILGHNTVFWYRQTMMQGLELLAYFRNRAPLDDSGMPKDRFSAEMPDATLATLKIQPSEPRDSAVYFCASGSNPGTDSNQPQHFGDGTRLSIL.

The rearrangement links TRBV5-1 to TRBJ2-7; D perhaps matches TRBD2 (6 bases). CDR1 and CDR2 (germline): SGHRS, YFSETQ. Trimming removed 4 bases from V and 5 bases from J, with 16 bases in between. This CDR3 spans 14 amino acids. The CDR3 protein is CASSLTGLRDEQYF. As DNA, the CDR3 is TGCGCCAGCAGCCTAACGGGACTCCGGGACGAGCAGTACTTC.

V and J are TRBV9 and TRBJ2-1; D is perhaps TRBD1 (5 bases). Germline V gene data show CDR1 as SGDLS and CDR2 as YYNGEE. V shed 3 bases and J shed 4 bases, with 8 bases lying between them. The CDR3 loop spans 13 amino acids. In nucleotides, the CDR3 is TGTGCCAGCAGCGCCCGACAGTACAATGAGCAGTTCTTC. Its protein product is CASSARQYNEQFF.

This chain connects TRBV10-3 to TRBJ2-5; a possible D gene is TRBD2 (7 bases). The CDR3 sequence is 14 residues long. The V end lost 7 bases, the J end lost 0 bases, and 12 bases lay between the germline ends. Germline CDR1 and CDR2: ENHRY and SYGVKD. CDR3 protein: CAIKRGGDQETQYF. CDR3 DNA sequence: TGTGCCATCAAAAGGGGGGGGGACCAAGAGACCCAGTACTTC.